The present T cell receptor (beta chain) was sequenced within a study of T cell responses to AZD1222 COVID-19 vaccine. General observations from the study: At 160-218 and 743-854, vaccine-associated CD4 TCRs were dominant, and they spanned spike. Nearly half of the spike-specific TCRs reportedly recognize variant regions that carry no mutations. The peak T cell response came first, and repertoires were sampled only after it. Clonal diversity was possibly underestimated, and white British individuals and females predominated among donors.

To note about this clone: The target antigen is unknown.

This CDR3 is 15 amino acids long. CDR1 is LNHNV and CDR2 is YYDKDF in the germline V gene (reference sequence). Trimming removed 0 bases from V and 4 bases from J, with 12 bases in between. Produced via immunoSEQ multiplex PCR; TCRdb's table is partial and in-frame only. The sample gives 95,000 to 150,000 clones, around 88% of which show up once; 4% to 5.5% is in the top ten. This sequence joins TRBV15 and TRBJ2-5; D is possibly TRBD1 (5 bases). The starting material was peripheral blood, obtained on day 0 of AZD1222 vaccination. The receptor was isolated from an adult in good health. CDR3 coding DNA: TGTGCCACCAGCAGAGATTTGAGTCAGGGAGAGACCCAGTACTTC. Its protein product is CATSRDLSQGETQYF.